This T cell receptor (beta chain) was found in a study of T cells in Graves' hyperthyroidism and ophthalmopathy. Regarding the study as a whole: With a median lead of approximately 6 months before onset, the model predicted ophthalmopathy.

The sample holds many counts of this clonotype. What it binds is not known. TCR beta CDR3 regions were amplified from RNA transcripts. First-round RT-PCR of the TCR CDR3 relied on the HTBI primer set. TCRdb called the multiplex PCR reads again in MiXCR, with one record for every CDR3 protein. The sample records fewer than 900,000 distinct CDR3 sequences, 18% being singletons. CDR1 SGHAT and CDR2 FQNNGV come from the germline V gene. J was trimmed by 1 base and V by 0 bases; bases with no gene match: 3. CDR3 size: 15 residues. The chain couples TRBV11-2 to TRBJ2-7, with 7 bases fitting TRBD2. This clonotype was sampled from a woman in her fifties or sixties with Graves' hyperthyroidism that later progressed to Graves' ophthalmopathy. Specimen: blood. The CDR3 protein is CASSLDQGGSYEQYF. CDR3 nucleotide sequence: TGTGCCAGCAGCTTAGACCAGGGAGGGTCCTACGAGCAGTACTTC.